The rows below give T cell receptor beta chains drawn from one sample of a study. TCRdb re-derived calls from the multiplex PCR reads in MiXCR, one entry per CDR3 protein. The sample consists of almost 900 distinct CDR3 sequences, 15% to 20% of them appearing once. The sequenced material came from Tregs sorted from blood. The origin of the receptors is a female donor with breast cancer. CDR3s include the opening cysteine and the closing phenylalanine or tryptophan. A D gene is named only where the DNA matches it firmly. Some rows mark clone size as missing; the rest say once, few, many or name a class of expanded clone.

few,TRBJ1-2,TRBV12-3/TRBV12-4,TRBD1,TGTGCCAGCAGACGGGACAGGGAAGGATTAGCGGCCTATGGCTACACCTTC,CASRRDREGLAAYGYTF
large,TRBJ1-2,TRBV12-3/TRBV12-4,TRBD1,TGTGCCAGCAGTCCCATCCTTGGACAGGCTGGCTACACCTTC,CASSPILGQAGYTF
large,TRBJ1-2,TRBV12-3/TRBV12-4,.,TGTGCCAGCAGCTTTCAGGACTATGGCTACACCTTC,CASSFQDYGYTF
large,TRBJ1-2,TRBV12-3/TRBV12-4,TRBD1,TGTGCCAGCAGTTTTATGACAGGGGTTGGAGGCTACACCTTC,CASSFMTGVGGYTF
once,TRBJ1-2,TRBV12-3/TRBV12-4,.,TGTGCCAGCAGACCCCACCGGGACCACACTAACTATGGCTACACCTTC,CASRPHRDHTNYGYTF
.,TRBJ1-2,TRBV12-3/TRBV12-4,TRBD1,TGTGCCAGCAGTTATGGGACAGGAGGCTATGGCTACACCTTC,CASSYGTGGYGYTF
large,TRBJ1-2,TRBV12-3/TRBV12-4,TRBD1,TGTGCCAGCAGTCCGGGACAGAATTCTTATGGCTACACCTTC,CASSPGQNSYGYTF
medium-sized,TRBJ1-2,TRBV12-3/TRBV12-4,.,TGTGCCAGCAGTTTACCGGGGAACTATGGCTACACCTTC,CASSLPGNYGYTF
large,TRBJ1-2,TRBV12-3/TRBV12-4,.,TGTGCCAGCAGCCATCGGCGGGATTATGGCTACACCTTC,CASSHRRDYGYTF
large,TRBJ1-2,TRBV12-3/TRBV12-4,.,TGTGCCAGCAGCACAGGGTTCCCCTATGGCTACACCTTC,CASSTGFPYGYTF
.,TRBJ1-2,TRBV12-3/TRBV12-4,.,TGTGCCAGCAGTTCCGAGCTCGGTGGCTACACCTTC,CASSSELGGYTF
many,TRBJ1-2,TRBV12-3/TRBV12-4,.,TGTGCCAGCAGGGTCGCTGGAGATGGCTACACCTTC,CASRVAGDGYTF
medium-sized,TRBJ1-2,TRBV12-3/TRBV12-4,TRBD1,TGTGCCAGCAGTCAAGACCTCGGACAGGGGAGGTCTGGCACCTTC,CASSQDLGQGRSGTF
large,TRBJ1-2,TRBV12-3/TRBV12-4,.,TGTGCCAGCAGCTATTTAGCCGGGGACGGTTCTAACTATGGCTACACCTTC,CASSYLAGDGSNYGYTF
large,TRBJ1-2,TRBV12-3/TRBV12-4,.,TGTGCCAGCAGTTCGACCCGGGCTGGCTACACCTTC,CASSSTRAGYTF
large,TRBJ1-2,TRBV12-3/TRBV12-4,.,TGTGCCAGCAGTTTAACTCCAGGGGACTATGGCTACACCTTC,CASSLTPGDYGYTF
large,TRBJ1-2,TRBV12-3/TRBV12-4,TRBD1,TGTGCCAGCGGGAGGACAGGGCTACCGGATGGCTACACCTTC,CASGRTGLPDGYTF
.,TRBJ1-2,TRBV12-3/TRBV12-4,.,TGTGCCAGCAGTTTTGAAAAGGACTATGGCTACACCTTC,CASSFEKDYGYTF
.,TRBJ1-2,TRBV12-3/TRBV12-4,.,TGTGCCAGCAGTTTACAGGGAGGAGGCGGAGGCTATGGCTACACCTTC,CASSLQGGGGGYGYTF
few,TRBJ1-2,TRBV12-3/TRBV12-4,.,TGTGCCAGCAGTTCGCCCCAGTATGGCTACACCTTC,CASSSPQYGYTF
large,TRBJ1-2,TRBV12-3/TRBV12-4,.,TGTGCCAGCAGTTTCAATTCTCCCAACTATGGCTACACCTTC,CASSFNSPNYGYTF
.,TRBJ1-2,TRBV12-3/TRBV12-4,.,TGTGCCAGCTGGACACCCTATGGCTACACCTTC,CASWTPYGYTF
.,TRBJ1-2,TRBV12-3/TRBV12-4,TRBD1,TGTGCCAGCAGTTTCGCTGGACAGGGGTACTATGGCTACACCTTC,CASSFAGQGYYGYTF
large,TRBJ1-2,TRBV12-3/TRBV12-4,.,TGTGCCAGCAGTCCCAGCCCGTCGGGGCGGACCTATGGCTACACCTTC,CASSPSPSGRTYGYTF
large,TRBJ1-2,TRBV12-3/TRBV12-4,.,TGTGCCAGCAGTGGCCTGCAGGGGATAAACCTTAACTATGGCTACACCTTC,CASSGLQGINLNYGYTF
large,TRBJ1-2,TRBV12-3/TRBV12-4,.,.,CASSFFGPRGGYTF
.,TRBJ1-2,TRBV12-3/TRBV12-4,TRBD1,TGTGCCAGCAGTTTAGCGGATCTGGACAGGGGAGGAGGCTACACCTTC,CASSLADLDRGGGYTF
large,TRBJ1-2,TRBV12-3/TRBV12-4,.,TGTGCCAGCAGTTTATTCGGGCCCTATGGCTACACCTTC,CASSLFGPYGYTF
many,TRBJ1-2,TRBV12-3/TRBV12-4,.,TGTGCCAGCAGTTTAGAGGGCAACTATGGCTACACCTTC,CASSLEGNYGYTF
large,TRBJ1-2,TRBV12-3/TRBV12-4,.,TGTGCCAGCAGCCCCACCTACGCACCCTATGACTACACCTTC,CASSPTYAPYDYTF
large,TRBJ1-2,TRBV12-3/TRBV12-4,.,TGTGCCAGCAGTTTAACTAGGCGCACTAACTATGGCTACACCTTC,CASSLTRRTNYGYTF
large,TRBJ1-2,TRBV12-3/TRBV12-4,TRBD1,TGTGCCAGCAGTCCCGGACAGGGTTTGAGGGGCTACACCTTC,CASSPGQGLRGYTF
.,TRBJ1-2,TRBV12-3/TRBV12-4,.,TGTGCCAGCAACCTCAGGGCAGGAGGCTACACCTTC,CASNLRAGGYTF
.,TRBJ1-2,TRBV12-3/TRBV12-4,TRBD1,TGTGCCAGCAGTCTGGACAGGAATTATGGCTACACCTTC,CASSLDRNYGYTF